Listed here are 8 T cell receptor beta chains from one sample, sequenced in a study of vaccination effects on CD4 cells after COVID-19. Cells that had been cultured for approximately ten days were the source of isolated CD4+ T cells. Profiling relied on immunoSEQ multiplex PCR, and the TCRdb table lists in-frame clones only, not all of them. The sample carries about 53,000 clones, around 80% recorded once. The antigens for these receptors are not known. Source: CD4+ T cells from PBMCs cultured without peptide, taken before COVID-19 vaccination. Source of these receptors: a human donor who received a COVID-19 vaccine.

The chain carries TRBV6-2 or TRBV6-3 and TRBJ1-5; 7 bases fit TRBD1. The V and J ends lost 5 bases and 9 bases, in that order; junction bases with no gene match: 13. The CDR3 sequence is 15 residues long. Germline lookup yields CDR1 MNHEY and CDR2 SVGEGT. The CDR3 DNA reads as TGTGCCAGCAGTACCACAGGGGCCCGCGGTATGCCCCAGCATTTT. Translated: CASSTTGARGMPQHF.

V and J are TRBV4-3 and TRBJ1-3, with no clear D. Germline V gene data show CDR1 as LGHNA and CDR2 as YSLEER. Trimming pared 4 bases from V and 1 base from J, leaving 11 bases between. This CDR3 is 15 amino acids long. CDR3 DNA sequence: TGCGCCAGCAGCCCCGGACGGATTTCTGGAAACACCATATATTTT. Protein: CASSPGRISGNTIYF.

The CDR3 reads CASSQRGNTGELFF. For the CDR3, the DNA is TGCGCCAGCAGCCAGCGGGGGAACACCGGGGAGCTGTTTTTT. J is TRBJ2-2 and V is TRBV4-3; tentative D call: TRBD2 (6 bases). This CDR3 is built from 14 residues. Trimming cost V 3 bases and J 1 base, with 6 bases left between them. Looked up from germline, CDR1 is LGHNA and CDR2 is YSLEER.

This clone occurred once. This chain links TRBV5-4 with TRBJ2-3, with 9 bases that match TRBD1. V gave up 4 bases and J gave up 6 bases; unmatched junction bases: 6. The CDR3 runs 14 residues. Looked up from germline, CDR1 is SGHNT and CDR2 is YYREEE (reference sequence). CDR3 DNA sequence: TGTGCCAGCAGCACCGGACAGGGGTGGGATACGCAGTATTTT. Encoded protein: CASSTGQGWDTQYF.

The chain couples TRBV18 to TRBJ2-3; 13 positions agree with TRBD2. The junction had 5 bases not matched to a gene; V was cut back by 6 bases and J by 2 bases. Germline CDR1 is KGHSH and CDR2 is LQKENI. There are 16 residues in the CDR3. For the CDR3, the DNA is TGTGCCAGCTCCCTGACTAGCGGGGGGACCACAGATACGCAGTATTTT. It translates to CASSLTSGGTTDTQYF.

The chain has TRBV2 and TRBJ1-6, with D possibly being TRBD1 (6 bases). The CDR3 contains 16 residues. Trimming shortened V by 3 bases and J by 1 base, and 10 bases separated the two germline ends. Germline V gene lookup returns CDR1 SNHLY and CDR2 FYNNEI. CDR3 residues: CASSEQGMSYNSPLHF. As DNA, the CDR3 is TGTGCCAGCAGTGAGCAGGGGATGTCCTATAATTCACCCCTCCACTTT.

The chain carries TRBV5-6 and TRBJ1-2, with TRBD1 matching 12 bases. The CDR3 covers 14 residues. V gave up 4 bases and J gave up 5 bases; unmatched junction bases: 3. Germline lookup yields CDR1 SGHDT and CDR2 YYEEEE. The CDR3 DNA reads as TGTGCCAGCAGCCCGGGACAGGGGGCGTATGGCTACACCTTC. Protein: CASSPGQGAYGYTF.

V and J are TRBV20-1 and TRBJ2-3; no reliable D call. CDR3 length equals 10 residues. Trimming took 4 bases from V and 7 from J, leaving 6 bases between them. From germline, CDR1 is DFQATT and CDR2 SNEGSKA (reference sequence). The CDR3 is CSAKGYTQYF. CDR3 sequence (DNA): TGCAGTGCTAAAGGGTATACGCAGTATTTT.